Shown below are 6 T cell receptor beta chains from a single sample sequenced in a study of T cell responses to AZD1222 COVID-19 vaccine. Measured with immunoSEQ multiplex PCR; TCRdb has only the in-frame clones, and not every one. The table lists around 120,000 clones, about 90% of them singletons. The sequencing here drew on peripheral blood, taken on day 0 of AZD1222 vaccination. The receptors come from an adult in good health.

The CDR3 sequence: CASSIGPIAKNIQYF. CDR3 coding DNA: TGTGCCAGTAGTATTGGACCTATAGCCAAAAACATTCAGTACTTC. The V gene is TRBV19, the J gene TRBJ2-4; no reliable D call. V lost 3 bases and J lost 0, with 9 bases in between. The CDR3 runs to 15 residues. Germline V gene data show CDR1 as LNHDA and CDR2 as SQIVND (reference sequence).

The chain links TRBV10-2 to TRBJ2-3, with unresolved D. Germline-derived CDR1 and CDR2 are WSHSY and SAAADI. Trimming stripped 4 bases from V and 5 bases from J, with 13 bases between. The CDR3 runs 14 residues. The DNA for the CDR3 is TGCGCCAGCAGTGTCGGTTCCCCCCGAGATACGCAGTATTTT. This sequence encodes CASSVGSPRDTQYF.

CDR3 DNA sequence: TGTGCCAGTAGTGGAGGGTACGAGCAGTACTTC. Its translation: CASSGGYEQYF. The chain has TRBV19 and TRBJ2-7; tentative D call: TRBD2 (6 bases). CDR1 is LNHDA and CDR2 is SQIVND in the germline V gene (reference sequence). V lost 5 bases and J 4 bases, leaving 6 bases between the germline ends. CDR3 length: 11 amino acids.

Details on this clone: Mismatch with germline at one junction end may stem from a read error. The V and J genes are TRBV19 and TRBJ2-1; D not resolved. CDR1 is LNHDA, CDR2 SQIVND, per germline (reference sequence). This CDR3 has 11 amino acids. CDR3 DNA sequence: TGTGCCAGTAGTACCAGCATGACGCGAATCTTC. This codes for CASSTSMTRIF. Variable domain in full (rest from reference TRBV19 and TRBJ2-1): DGGITQSPKYLFRKEGQNVTLSCEQNLNHDAMYWYRQDPGQGLRLIYYSQIVNDFQKGDIAEGYSVSREKKESFPLTVTSAQKNPTAFYLCASSTSMTRIFGPGTRLTVL.

CDR3 sequence (DNA): TGCGCCAGCAGCCCTGTCATGAACACTGAAGCTTTCTTT. Translation gives CASSPVMNTEAFF. The genes are TRBV4-1 and TRBJ1-1, with D unclear. The ends were cut back, 4 bases at V and 0 bases at J, with 6 bases in the middle. The V gene's germline CDR1 is MGHRA and CDR2 YSYEKL. The CDR3 is 13 amino acids.

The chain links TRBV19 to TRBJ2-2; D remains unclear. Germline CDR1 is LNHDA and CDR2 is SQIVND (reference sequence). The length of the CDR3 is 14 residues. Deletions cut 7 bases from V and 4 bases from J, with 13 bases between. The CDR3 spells CASTRLESTGELFF. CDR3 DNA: TGTGCCAGTACAAGGCTTGAAAGCACCGGGGAGCTGTTTTTT. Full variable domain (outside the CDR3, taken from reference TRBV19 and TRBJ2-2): DGGITQSPKYLFRKEGQNVTLSCEQNLNHDAMYWYRQDPGQGLRLIYYSQIVNDFQKGDIAEGYSVSREKKESFPLTVTSAQKNPTAFYLCASTRLESTGELFFGEGSRLTVL.